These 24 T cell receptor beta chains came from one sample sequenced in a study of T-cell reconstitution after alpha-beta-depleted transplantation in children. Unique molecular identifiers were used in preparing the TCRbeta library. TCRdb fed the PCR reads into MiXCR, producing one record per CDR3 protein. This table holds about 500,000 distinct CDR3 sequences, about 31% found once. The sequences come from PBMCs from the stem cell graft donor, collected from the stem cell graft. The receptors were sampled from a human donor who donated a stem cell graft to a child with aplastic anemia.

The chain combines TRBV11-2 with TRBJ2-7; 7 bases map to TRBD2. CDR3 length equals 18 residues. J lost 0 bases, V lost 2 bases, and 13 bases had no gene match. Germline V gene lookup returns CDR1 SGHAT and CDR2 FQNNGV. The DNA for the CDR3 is TGTGCCAGCAGCTTACCTTCAGCGGGACCGAAGATCTCCTACGAGCAGTACTTC. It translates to CASSLPSAGPKISYEQYF.

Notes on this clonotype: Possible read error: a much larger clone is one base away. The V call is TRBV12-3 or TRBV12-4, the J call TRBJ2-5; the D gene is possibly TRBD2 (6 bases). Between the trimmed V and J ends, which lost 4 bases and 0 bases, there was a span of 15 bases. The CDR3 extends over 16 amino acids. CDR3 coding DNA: TGTGCCAGCAGTTCTAGCGTAGAATCGTACCAAGAGACCCAGTACTTC. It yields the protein CASSSSVESYQETQYF.

This CDR3 is CASSPTQFSYNEQFF. The CDR3 DNA follows: TGTGCCAGCAGTCCCACCCAGTTCTCCTACAATGAGCAGTTCTTC. V gene TRBV28 combines with J gene TRBJ2-1, with unresolved D. Germline loops: CDR1 MDHEN, CDR2 SYDVKM. The CDR3 runs 15 residues. V was clipped by 5 bases and J by 0 bases, with 11 bases between them.

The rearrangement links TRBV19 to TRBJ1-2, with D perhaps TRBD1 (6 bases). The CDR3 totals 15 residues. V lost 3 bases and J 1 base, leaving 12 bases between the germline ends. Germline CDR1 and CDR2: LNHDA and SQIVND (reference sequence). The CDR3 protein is CASSIGGGVNYGYTF. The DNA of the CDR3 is TGTGCCAGTAGTATTGGGGGCGGCGTTAACTATGGCTACACCTTC.

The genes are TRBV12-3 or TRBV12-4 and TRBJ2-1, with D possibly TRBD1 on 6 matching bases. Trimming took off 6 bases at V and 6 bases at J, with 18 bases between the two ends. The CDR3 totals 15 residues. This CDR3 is CASRSGTIGSNEQFF. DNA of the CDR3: TGTGCCAGCAGATCCGGGACAATCGGCTCCAATGAGCAGTTCTTC.

The CDR3 coding sequence is TGTGCCAGCAGCGTAGAAGGGACTAGCGGCTACGAGCAGTACTTC. It is translated as CASSVEGTSGYEQYF. The J gene is TRBJ2-7, the V gene TRBV9, with 11 nucleotides matching TRBD2. V shed 0 bases, J shed 3 bases, and the junction held 2 bases outside the gene matches. The CDR3 spans 15 residues. Germline CDR1 reads SGDLS; CDR2 reads YYNGEE.

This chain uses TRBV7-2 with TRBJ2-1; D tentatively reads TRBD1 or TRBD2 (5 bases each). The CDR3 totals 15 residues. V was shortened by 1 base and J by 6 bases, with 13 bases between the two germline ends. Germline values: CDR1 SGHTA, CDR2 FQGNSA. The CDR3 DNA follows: TGTGCCAGCAGCTTAGGGGGACCCACGTTCAATGAGCAGTTCTTC. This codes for CASSLGGPTFNEQFF.

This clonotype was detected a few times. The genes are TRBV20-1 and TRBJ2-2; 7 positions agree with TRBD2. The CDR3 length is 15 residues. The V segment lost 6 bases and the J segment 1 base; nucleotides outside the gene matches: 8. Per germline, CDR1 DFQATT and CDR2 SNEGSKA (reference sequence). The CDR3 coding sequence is TGCAGTGCCGAACGGCCTAGCGGGAACACCGGGGAGCTGTTTTTT. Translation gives CSAERPSGNTGELFF.

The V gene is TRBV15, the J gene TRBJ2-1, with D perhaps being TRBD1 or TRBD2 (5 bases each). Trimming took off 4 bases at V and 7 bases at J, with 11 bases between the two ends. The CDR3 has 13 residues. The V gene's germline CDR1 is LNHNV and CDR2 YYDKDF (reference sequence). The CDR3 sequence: CATSTRDRNEQFF. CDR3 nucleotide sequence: TGTGCCACCAGCACCCGGGACCGAAATGAGCAGTTCTTC. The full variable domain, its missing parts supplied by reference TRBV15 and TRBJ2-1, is DAMVIQNPRYQVTQFGKPVTLSCSQTLNHNVMYWYQQKSSQAPKLLFHYYDKDFNNEADTPDNFQSRRPNTSFCFLDIRSPGLGDTAMYLCATSTRDRNEQFFGPGTRLTVL.

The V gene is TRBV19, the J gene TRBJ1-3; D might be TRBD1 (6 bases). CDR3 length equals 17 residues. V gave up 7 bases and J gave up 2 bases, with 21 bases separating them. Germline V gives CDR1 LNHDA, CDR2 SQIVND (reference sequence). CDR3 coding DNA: TGTGCCAGTAACGTTTTCTTTGGGGGCCTAGCTGGAAACACCATATATTTT. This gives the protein CASNVFFGGLAGNTIYF.

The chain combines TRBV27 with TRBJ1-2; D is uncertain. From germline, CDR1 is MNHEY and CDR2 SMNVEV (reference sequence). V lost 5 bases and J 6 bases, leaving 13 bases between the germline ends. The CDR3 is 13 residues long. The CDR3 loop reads CASSPKGINGYTF. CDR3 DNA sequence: TGTGCCAGCAGTCCCAAGGGAATTAATGGCTACACCTTC.

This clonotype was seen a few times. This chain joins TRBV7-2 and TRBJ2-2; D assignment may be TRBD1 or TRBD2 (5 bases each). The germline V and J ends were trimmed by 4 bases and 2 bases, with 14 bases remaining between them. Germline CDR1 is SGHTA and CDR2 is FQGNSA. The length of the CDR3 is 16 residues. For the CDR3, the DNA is TGTGCCAGCAGCTCCCTCGGGACGGTAAACACCGGGGAGCTGTTTTTT. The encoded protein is CASSSLGTVNTGELFF. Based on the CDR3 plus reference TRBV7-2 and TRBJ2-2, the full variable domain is GAGVSQSPSNKVTEKGKDVELRCDPISGHTALYWYRQSLGQGLEFLIYFQGNSAPDKSGLPSDRFSAERTGGSVSTLTIQRTQQEDSAVYLCASSSLGTVNTGELFFGEGSRLTVL.

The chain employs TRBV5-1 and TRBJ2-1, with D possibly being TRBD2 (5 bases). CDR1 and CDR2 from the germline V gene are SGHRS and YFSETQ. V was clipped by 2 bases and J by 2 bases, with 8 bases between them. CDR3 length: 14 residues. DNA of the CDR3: TGCGCCAGCAGCTTCCCAGCGGCCTACAATGAGCAGTTCTTC. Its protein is CASSFPAAYNEQFF.

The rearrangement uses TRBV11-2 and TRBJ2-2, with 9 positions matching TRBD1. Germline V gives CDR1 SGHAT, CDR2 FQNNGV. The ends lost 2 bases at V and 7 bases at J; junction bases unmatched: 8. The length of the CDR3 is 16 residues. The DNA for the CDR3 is TGTGCCAGCAGCTTACGTGGGACAGGGAATGTCGGGGAGCTGTTTTTT. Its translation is CASSLRGTGNVGELFF. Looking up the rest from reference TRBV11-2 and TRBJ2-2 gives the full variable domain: EAGVAQSPRYKIIEKRQSVAFWCNPISGHATLYWYQQILGQGPKLLIQFQNNGVVDDSQLPKDRFSAERLKGVDSTLKIQPAKLEDSAVYLCASSLRGTGNVGELFFGEGSRLTVL.

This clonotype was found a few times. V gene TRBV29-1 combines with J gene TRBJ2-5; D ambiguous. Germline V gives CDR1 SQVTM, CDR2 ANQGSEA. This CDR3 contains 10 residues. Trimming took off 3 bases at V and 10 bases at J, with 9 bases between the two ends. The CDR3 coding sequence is TGCAGCGTTGATGGGCGTATCCAGTACTTC. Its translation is CSVDGRIQYF. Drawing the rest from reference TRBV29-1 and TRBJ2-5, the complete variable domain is SAVISQKPSRDICQRGTSLTIQCQVDSQVTMMFWYRQQPGQSLTLIATANQGSEATYESGFVIDKFPISRPNLTFSTLTVSNMSPEDSSIYLCSVDGRIQYFGPGTRLLVL.

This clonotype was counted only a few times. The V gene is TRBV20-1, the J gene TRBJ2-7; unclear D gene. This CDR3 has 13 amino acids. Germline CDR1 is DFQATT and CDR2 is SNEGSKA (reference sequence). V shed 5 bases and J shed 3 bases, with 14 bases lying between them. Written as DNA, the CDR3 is TGCAGTGCTCAACTCCGGGCGGACTACGAGCAGTACTTC. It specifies CSAQLRADYEQYF.

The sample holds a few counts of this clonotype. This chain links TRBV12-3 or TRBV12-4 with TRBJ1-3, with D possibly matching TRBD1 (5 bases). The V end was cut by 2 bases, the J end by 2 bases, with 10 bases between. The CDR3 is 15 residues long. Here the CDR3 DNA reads TGTGCCAGCAGTTTACCTTCAGGGACTGGAAACACCATATATTTT. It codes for CASSLPSGTGNTIYF.

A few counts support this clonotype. The CDR3 nucleotides are TGCAGTGCTAGACGCAGCACAATGGGGGAGACCCAGTACTTC. Residues: CSARRSTMGETQYF. The chain combines TRBV20-1 with TRBJ2-5; D is undetermined. Looked up from germline, CDR1 is DFQATT and CDR2 is SNEGSKA (reference sequence). V was pared by 2 bases and J by 5 bases, with 15 bases between. There are 14 residues in the CDR3.

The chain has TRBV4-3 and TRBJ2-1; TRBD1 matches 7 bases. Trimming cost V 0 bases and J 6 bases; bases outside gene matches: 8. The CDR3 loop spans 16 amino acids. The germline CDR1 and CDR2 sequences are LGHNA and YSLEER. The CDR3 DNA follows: TGCGCCAGCAGCCAAGATGACAGGGCTGGGTTCAATGAGCAGTTCTTC. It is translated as CASSQDDRAGFNEQFF.

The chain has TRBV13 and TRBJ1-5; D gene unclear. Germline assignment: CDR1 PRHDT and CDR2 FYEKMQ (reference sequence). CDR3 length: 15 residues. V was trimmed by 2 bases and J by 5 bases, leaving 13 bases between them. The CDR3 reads CASSLSGGIHQPQHF. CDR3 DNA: TGTGCCAGCAGCTTAAGTGGTGGCATCCATCAGCCCCAGCATTTT.

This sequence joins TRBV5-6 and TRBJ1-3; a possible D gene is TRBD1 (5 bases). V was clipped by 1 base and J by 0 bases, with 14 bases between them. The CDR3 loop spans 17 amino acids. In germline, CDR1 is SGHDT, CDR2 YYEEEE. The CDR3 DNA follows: TGTGCCAGCAGCTTGATAGAGAGAAGGGGCTCTGGAAACACCATATATTTT. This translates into CASSLIERRGSGNTIYF.

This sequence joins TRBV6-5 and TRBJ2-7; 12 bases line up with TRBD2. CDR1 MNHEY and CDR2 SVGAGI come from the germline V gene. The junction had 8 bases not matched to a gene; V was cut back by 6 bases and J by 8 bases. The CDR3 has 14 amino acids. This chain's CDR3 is CASSRSSGRAQQYF. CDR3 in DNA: TGTGCCAGCAGCCGTTCTAGCGGGAGGGCCCAGCAGTACTTC.

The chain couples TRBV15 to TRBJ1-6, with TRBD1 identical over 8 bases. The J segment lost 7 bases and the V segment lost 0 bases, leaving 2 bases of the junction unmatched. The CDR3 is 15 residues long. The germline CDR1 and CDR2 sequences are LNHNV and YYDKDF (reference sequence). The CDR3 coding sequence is TGTGCCACCAGCAGAGATCCAGGGGGCAATTCACCCCTCCACTTT. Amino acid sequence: CATSRDPGGNSPLHF.

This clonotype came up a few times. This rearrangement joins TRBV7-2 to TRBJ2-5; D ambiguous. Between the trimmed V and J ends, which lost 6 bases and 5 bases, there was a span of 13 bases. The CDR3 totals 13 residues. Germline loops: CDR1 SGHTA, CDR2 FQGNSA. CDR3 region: CASSSKLSETQYF. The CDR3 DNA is TGTGCCAGCAGTTCAAAATTATCGGAGACCCAGTACTTC. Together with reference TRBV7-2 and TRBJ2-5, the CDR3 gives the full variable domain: GAGVSQSPSNKVTEKGKDVELRCDPISGHTALYWYRQSLGQGLEFLIYFQGNSAPDKSGLPSDRFSAERTGGSVSTLTIQRTQQEDSAVYLCASSSKLSETQYFGPGTRLLVL.